The next 5 T cell receptor beta chains were all read from a single sample in a study of T cell repertoires in cytomegalovirus infection. These receptors have no identified antigens. TCRdb recomputed calls from the reads with MiXCR, one row per CDR3 protein. The sample consists of a few hundred thousand distinct CDR3 sequences, about 40% of them appearing once. The sample consisted of cultured PBMCs, taken from culture after CMV antigen stimulation. The receptors were gathered from a human donor in good health (CMV status not recorded). Some clones in this sample may be carry-over from other donors' samples.

The J gene is TRBJ2-1, the V gene TRBV19; D is undetermined. Trimming removed 3 bases from V and 9 bases from J, with 15 bases in between. The CDR3 contains 14 residues. Per germline, CDR1 LNHDA and CDR2 SQIVND (reference sequence). CDR3 sequence: CASSIFGGEREQFF. The CDR3 DNA follows: TGTGCCAGTAGTATTTTTGGCGGCGAGCGTGAGCAGTTCTTC.

This clonotype was detected ten times or more. V and J are TRBV7-2 and TRBJ1-6; maybe TRBD1 (5 bases). The CDR3 length is 15 residues. The V end lost 5 bases, the J end lost 10 bases, and 18 bases lay between the germline ends. Germline V gene sequence: CDR1 SGHTA, CDR2 FQGNSA. CDR3 sequence reads: CASSLGLGFLSPLHF. In DNA, the CDR3 is TGTGCCAGCAGCCTGGGACTGGGGTTTTTATCACCCCTCCACTTT.

The chain couples TRBV11-2 to TRBJ2-4; tentatively, D is TRBD1 (6 bases). The CDR3 contains 13 residues. Per the germline V gene, CDR1 is SGHAT and CDR2 is FQNNGV. V shed 5 bases and J shed 9 bases, with 14 bases lying between them. CDR3 nucleotides: TGTGCCAGCAGCCAACAGGGTGGGGGCATTCAGTACTTC. Protein: CASSQQGGGIQYF.

The V call is TRBV7-2, the J call TRBJ2-5; D unresolved. The CDR3 covers 16 residues. CDR1 SGHTA and CDR2 FQGNSA come from the germline V gene. Trimming shortened V by 0 bases and J by 2 bases, and 13 bases separated the two germline ends. For the CDR3, the DNA is TGTGCCAGCAGCTTAGCTGGCGGAAACGCTCAAGAGACCCAGTACTTC. Its protein product is CASSLAGGNAQETQYF.

This chain links TRBV5-4 with TRBJ1-1; D unclear. Trimming removed 4 bases at V and 0 bases at J, with 13 bases between. The germline CDR1 and CDR2 sequences are SGHNT and YYREEE (reference sequence). This CDR3 comprises 15 residues. CDR3 nucleotides: TGTGCCAGCAGCCCTTATCTGGAGATGAACACTGAAGCTTTCTTT. It codes for CASSPYLEMNTEAFF.